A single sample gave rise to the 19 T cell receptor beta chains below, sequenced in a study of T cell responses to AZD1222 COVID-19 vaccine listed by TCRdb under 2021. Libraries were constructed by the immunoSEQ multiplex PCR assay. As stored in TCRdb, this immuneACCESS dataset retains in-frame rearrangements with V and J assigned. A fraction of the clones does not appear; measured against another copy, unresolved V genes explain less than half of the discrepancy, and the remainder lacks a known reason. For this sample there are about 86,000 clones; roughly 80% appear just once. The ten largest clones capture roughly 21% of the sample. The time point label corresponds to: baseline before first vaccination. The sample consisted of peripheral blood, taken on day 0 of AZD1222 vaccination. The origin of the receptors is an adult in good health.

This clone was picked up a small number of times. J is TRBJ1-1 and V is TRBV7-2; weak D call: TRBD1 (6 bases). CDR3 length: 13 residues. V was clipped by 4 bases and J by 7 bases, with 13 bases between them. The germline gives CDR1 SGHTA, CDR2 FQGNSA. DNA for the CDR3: TGTGCCAGCAGCTCCCGACAGGCCGGTGAAGCTTTCTTT. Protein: CASSSRQAGEAFF.

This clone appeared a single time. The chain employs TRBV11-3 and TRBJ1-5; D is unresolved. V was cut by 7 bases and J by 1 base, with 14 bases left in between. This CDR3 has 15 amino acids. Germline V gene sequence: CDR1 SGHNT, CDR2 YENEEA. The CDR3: CASTLRVCSNQPQHF. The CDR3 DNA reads TGTGCCAGCACTCTAAGGGTTTGCAGCAATCAGCCCCAGCATTTT.

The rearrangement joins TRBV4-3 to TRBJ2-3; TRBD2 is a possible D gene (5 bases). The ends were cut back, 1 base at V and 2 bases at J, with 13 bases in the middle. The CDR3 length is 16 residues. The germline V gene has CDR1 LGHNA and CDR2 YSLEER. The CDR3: CASSQGPGVSTDTQYF. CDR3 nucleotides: TGCGCCAGCAGCCAAGGTCCCGGGGTCTCCACAGATACGCAGTATTTT.

The CDR3 sequence is CASSLFGGRADVYTQYF. CDR3 DNA: TGTGCCAGCAGTTTATTTGGCGGGAGGGCCGATGTTTATACGCAGTATTTT. V usage is TRBV27 and J usage is TRBJ2-3, with TRBD2 identical over 9 bases. The ends lost 1 base at V and 7 bases at J; junction bases unmatched: 12. The CDR3 totals 17 residues. Germline V gene sequence: CDR1 MNHEY, CDR2 SMNVEV (reference sequence).

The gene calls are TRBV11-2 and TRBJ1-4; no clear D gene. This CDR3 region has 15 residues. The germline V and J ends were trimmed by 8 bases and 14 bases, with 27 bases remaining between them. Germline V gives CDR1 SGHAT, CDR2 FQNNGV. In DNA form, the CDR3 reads TGTGCCAGCGTTGGACGTTGGGGTGAAAAACTGTTCCTGTTTTTT. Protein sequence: CASVGRWGEKLFLFF.

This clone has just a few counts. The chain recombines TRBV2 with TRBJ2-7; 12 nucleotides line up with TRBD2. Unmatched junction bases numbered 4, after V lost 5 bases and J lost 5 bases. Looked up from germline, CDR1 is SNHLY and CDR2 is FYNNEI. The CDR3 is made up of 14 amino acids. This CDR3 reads CASSQTSGRHEQYF. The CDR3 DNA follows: TGTGCCAGCAGTCAGACTAGCGGGAGACACGAGCAGTACTTC.

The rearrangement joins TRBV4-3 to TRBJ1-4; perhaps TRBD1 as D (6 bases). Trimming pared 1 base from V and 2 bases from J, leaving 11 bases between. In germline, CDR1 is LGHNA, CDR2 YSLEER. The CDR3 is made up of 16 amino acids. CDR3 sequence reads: CASSQVGAYTNEKLFF. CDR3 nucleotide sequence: TGCGCCAGCAGCCAAGTGGGGGCGTACACTAATGAAAAACTGTTTTTT.

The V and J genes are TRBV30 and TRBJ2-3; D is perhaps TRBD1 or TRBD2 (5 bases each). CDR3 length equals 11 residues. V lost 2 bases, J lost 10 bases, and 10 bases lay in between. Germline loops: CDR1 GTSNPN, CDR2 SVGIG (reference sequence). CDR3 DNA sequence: TGTGCCTGGAGTTTTTTGGGGGCGCAGTATTTT. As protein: CAWSFLGAQYF.

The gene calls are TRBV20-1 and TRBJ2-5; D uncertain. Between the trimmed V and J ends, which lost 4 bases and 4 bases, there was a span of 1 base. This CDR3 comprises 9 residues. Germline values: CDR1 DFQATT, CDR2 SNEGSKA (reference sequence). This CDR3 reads CSATETQYF. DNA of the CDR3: TGCAGTGCTACAGAGACCCAGTACTTC.

The CDR3 bases are TGTGCTAGTGGTTTGGTAAGGGGGGACAGATACTATGGCTACACCTTC. It yields the protein CASGLVRGDRYYGYTF. The rearrangement links TRBV12-5 to TRBJ1-2, with 7 bases that match TRBD1. The V and J ends lost 0 bases and 3 bases, in that order; junction bases with no gene match: 7. Looked up from germline, CDR1 is LGHNT and CDR2 is FRNRAP. The CDR3 covers 16 residues.

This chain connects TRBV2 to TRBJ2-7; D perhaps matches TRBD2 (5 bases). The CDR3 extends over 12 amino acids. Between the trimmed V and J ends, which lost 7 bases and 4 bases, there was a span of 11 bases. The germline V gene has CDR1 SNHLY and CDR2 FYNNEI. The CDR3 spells CASIRGMYEQYF. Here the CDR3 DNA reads TGTGCCAGCATCAGAGGGATGTACGAGCAGTACTTC.

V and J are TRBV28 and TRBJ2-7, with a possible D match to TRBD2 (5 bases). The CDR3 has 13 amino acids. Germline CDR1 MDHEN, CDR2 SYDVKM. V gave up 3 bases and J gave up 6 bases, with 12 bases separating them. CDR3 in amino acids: CASSLSGIGEQYF. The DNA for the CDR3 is TGTGCCAGCAGTTTGTCCGGGATCGGCGAGCAGTACTTC.

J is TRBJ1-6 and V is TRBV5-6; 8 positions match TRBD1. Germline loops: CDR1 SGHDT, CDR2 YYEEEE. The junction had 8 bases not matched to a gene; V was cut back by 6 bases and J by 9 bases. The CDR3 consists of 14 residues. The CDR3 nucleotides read TGTGCCAGCAAGTCGACAGGGGCGGGTTCACCCCTCCACTTT. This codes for CASKSTGAGSPLHF. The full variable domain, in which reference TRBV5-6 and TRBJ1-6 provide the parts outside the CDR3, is DAGVTQSPTHLIKTRGQQVTLRCSPKSGHDTVSWYQQALGQGPQFIFQYYEEEERQRGNFPDRFSGHQFPNYSSELNVNALLLGDSALYLCASKSTGAGSPLHFGNGTRLTVT.

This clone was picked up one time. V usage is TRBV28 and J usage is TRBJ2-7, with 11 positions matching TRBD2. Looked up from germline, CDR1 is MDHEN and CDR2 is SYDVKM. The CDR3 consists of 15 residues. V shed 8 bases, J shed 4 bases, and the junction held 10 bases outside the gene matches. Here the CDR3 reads CASQTSSGRPYEQYF. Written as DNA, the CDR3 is TGTGCCAGCCAGACTTCTAGCGGGAGGCCTTACGAGCAGTACTTC. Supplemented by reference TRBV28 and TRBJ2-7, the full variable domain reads DVKVTQSSRYLVKRTGEKVFLECVQDMDHENMFWYRQDPGLGLRLIYFSYDVKMKEKGDIPEGYSVSREKKERFSLILESASTNQTSMYLCASQTSSGRPYEQYFGPGTRLTVT.

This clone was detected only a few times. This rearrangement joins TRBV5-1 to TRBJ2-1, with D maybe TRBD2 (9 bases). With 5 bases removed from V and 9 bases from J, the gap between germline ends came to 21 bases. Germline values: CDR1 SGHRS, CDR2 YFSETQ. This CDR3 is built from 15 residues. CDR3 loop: CASRVLPSGTGEQFF. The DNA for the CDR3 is TGCGCCAGCAGAGTTTTGCCTAGCGGGACAGGTGAGCAGTTCTTC.

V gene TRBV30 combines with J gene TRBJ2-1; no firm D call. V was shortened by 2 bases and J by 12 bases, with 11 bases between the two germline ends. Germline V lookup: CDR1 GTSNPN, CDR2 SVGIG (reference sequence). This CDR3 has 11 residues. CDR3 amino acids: CAWSYVGRQFF. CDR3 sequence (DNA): TGTGCCTGGAGTTACGTCGGAAGGCAGTTCTTC.

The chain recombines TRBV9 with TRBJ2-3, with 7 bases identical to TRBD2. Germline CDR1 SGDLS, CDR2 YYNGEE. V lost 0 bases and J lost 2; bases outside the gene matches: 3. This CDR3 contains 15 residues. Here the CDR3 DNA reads TGTGCCAGCAGCGTAGGGGGACTACACACAGATACGCAGTATTTT. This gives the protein CASSVGGLHTDTQYF.

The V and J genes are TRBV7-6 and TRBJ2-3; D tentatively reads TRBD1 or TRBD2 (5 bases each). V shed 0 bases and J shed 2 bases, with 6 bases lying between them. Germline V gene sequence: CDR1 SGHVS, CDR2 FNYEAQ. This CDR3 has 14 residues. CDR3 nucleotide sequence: TGTGCCAGCAGCTTAGCGGGGGTCACAGATACGCAGTATTTT. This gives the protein CASSLAGVTDTQYF.

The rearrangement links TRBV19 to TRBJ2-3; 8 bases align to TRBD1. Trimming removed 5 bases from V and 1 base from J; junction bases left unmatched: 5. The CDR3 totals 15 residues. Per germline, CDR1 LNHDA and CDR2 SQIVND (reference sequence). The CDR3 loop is CASSPSTGGTDTQYF. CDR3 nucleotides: TGTGCCAGTAGTCCTTCGACAGGGGGCACAGATACGCAGTATTTT.